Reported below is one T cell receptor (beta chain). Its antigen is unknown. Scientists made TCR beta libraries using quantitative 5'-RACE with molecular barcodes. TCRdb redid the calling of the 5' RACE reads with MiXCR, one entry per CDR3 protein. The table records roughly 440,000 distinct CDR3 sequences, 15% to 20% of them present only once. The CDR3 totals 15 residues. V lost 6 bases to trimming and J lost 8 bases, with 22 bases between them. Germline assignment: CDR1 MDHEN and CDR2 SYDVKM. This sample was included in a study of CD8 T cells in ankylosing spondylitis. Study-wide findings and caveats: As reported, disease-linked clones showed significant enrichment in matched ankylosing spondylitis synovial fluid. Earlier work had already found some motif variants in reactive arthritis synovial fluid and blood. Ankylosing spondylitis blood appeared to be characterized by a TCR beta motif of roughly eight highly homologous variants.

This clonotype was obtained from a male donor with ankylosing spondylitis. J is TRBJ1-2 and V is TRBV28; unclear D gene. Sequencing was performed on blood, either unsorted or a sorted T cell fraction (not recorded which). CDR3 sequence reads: CASSSGRPVVSGYTF. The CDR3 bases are TGTGCCAGCAGCTCCGGTCGGCCAGTGGTGAGCGGCTACACCTTC.